This is a list of T cell receptor beta chains from one sample in a study of T cell responses to AZD1222 COVID-19 vaccine. Produced via immunoSEQ multiplex PCR; TCRdb's table is partial and in-frame only. The repertoire holds some 150,000 clones, with roughly 91% as singletons. The sample consisted of peripheral blood, taken on day 0 of AZD1222 vaccination. The origin of the receptors is an adult in good health. Both conserved end residues are part of each CDR3. The order of the fields is V gene, clone size, J gene, D gene, CDR3 protein, CDR3 DNA. A D gene is named only where the DNA matches it firmly. Clone size is shown for a subset of rows, as once, few, many or a class of expanded clone.

v_call: TRBV7-6
clone_size: NA
j_call: TRBJ1-6
d_call: TRBD1
cdr3_aa: CASSSWDSYNSPLHF
cdr3_nt: TGTGCCAGCAGCTCATGGGACAGCTATAATTCACCCCTCCACTTT

v_call: TRBV19
clone_size: NA
j_call: TRBJ2-2
d_call: TRBD1
cdr3_aa: CASSVKTGSGELFF
cdr3_nt: TGTGCCAGTAGTGTTAAGACAGGGTCCGGGGAGCTGTTTTTT

v_call: TRBV10-3
clone_size: NA
j_call: TRBJ1-1
d_call: NA
cdr3_aa: CAISESVDSAEAFF
cdr3_nt: TGTGCCATCAGTGAGTCGGTTGACAGTGCGGAAGCTTTCTTT

v_call: TRBV2
clone_size: NA
j_call: TRBJ2-7
d_call: NA
cdr3_aa: CASSDPGAYEQYF
cdr3_nt: TGTGCCAGCAGTGACCCCGGGGCCTACGAGCAGTACTTC

v_call: TRBV2
clone_size: NA
j_call: TRBJ2-5
d_call: NA
cdr3_aa: CASRDITAGTQYF
cdr3_nt: TGTGCCAGCAGGGACATAACGGCCGGGACCCAGTACTTC

v_call: TRBV28
clone_size: NA
j_call: TRBJ1-1
d_call: NA
cdr3_aa: CASGEGSGTEAFF
cdr3_nt: TGTGCCAGCGGGGAGGGGTCTGGCACTGAAGCTTTCTTT

v_call: TRBV6-1
clone_size: NA
j_call: TRBJ2-3
d_call: NA
cdr3_aa: CASSDTPRVVVDTQYF
cdr3_nt: TGTGCCAGCAGTGATACACCGAGGGTAGTGGTGGATACGCAGTATTTT

v_call: TRBV9
clone_size: NA
j_call: TRBJ2-2
d_call: TRBD1
cdr3_aa: CASSVEGRGYFGELFF
cdr3_nt: TGTGCCAGCAGCGTAGAAGGCAGGGGGTATTTCGGGGAGCTGTTTTTT

v_call: TRBV18
clone_size: NA
j_call: TRBJ1-1
d_call: TRBD1
cdr3_aa: CASSPGQGGNTEAFF
cdr3_nt: TGTGCCAGCTCACCAGGACAGGGAGGGAACACTGAAGCTTTCTTT

v_call: TRBV18
clone_size: NA
j_call: TRBJ2-7
d_call: TRBD2
cdr3_aa: CASSRPRTRIPYEQYF
cdr3_nt: TGTGCCAGCTCACGTCCGCGGACTAGAATTCCCTACGAGCAGTACTTC

v_call: TRBV7-2
clone_size: NA
j_call: TRBJ1-5
d_call: NA
cdr3_aa: CASSLGGIGQPQHF
cdr3_nt: TGTGCCAGCAGCTTAGGAGGGATAGGTCAGCCCCAGCATTTT

v_call: TRBV5-4
clone_size: few
j_call: TRBJ1-1
d_call: NA
cdr3_aa: CASSFALNTEAFF
cdr3_nt: TGTGCCAGCAGCTTCGCTCTGAACACTGAAGCTTTCTTT

v_call: TRBV28
clone_size: NA
j_call: TRBJ1-6
d_call: NA
cdr3_aa: CASSPPISPLHF
cdr3_nt: TGTGCCAGCAGCCCCCCAATTTCACCCCTCCACTTT

v_call: TRBV5-6
clone_size: NA
j_call: TRBJ2-1
d_call: TRBD2
cdr3_aa: CASSPRQAGALGEQFF
cdr3_nt: TGTGCCAGCAGCCCCAGGCAAGCGGGGGCCCTCGGTGAGCAGTTCTTC

v_call: TRBV5-5
clone_size: NA
j_call: TRBJ1-1
d_call: NA
cdr3_aa: CASSLERPGTEAFF
cdr3_nt: TGTGCCAGCAGCTTGGAACGGCCGGGCACTGAAGCTTTCTTT

v_call: TRBV7-9
clone_size: NA
j_call: TRBJ1-2
d_call: NA
cdr3_aa: CASSLDMVYGYTF
cdr3_nt: TGTGCCAGCAGCTTAGATATGGTTTATGGCTACACCTTC

v_call: TRBV15
clone_size: NA
j_call: TRBJ1-1
d_call: NA
cdr3_aa: CATSRGSADMNTEAFF
cdr3_nt: TGTGCCACCAGCAGAGGGTCAGCGGATATGAACACTGAAGCTTTCTTT

v_call: TRBV5-1
clone_size: NA
j_call: TRBJ2-1
d_call: TRBD2
cdr3_aa: CASSSGLAGGRGEQFF
cdr3_nt: TGCGCCAGCAGCTCGGGACTAGCGGGAGGGCGGGGTGAGCAGTTCTTC

v_call: TRBV3-1/TRBV3-2
clone_size: NA
j_call: TRBJ2-5
d_call: NA
cdr3_aa: CASSQAGGGETQYF
cdr3_nt: TGTGCCAGCAGCCAAGCCGGTGGGGGAGAGACCCAGTACTTC

v_call: TRBV5-1
clone_size: NA
j_call: TRBJ1-1
d_call: TRBD1
cdr3_aa: CASSYRGEITEAFF
cdr3_nt: TGCGCCAGCAGCTACAGGGGCGAGATCACTGAAGCTTTCTTT

v_call: TRBV5-1
clone_size: NA
j_call: TRBJ2-1
d_call: NA
cdr3_aa: CASSLRPGGLGNEQFF
cdr3_nt: TGCGCCAGCAGCTTGCGGCCGGGGGGCTTGGGGAATGAGCAGTTCTTC

v_call: TRBV5-5
clone_size: NA
j_call: TRBJ1-5
d_call: TRBD1
cdr3_aa: CASRTGTVSNQPQHF
cdr3_nt: TGTGCCAGCAGGACCGGGACAGTTAGCAATCAGCCCCAGCATTTT

v_call: TRBV9
clone_size: NA
j_call: TRBJ1-1
d_call: NA
cdr3_aa: CASSVAVNTEAFF
cdr3_nt: TGTGCCAGCAGCGTAGCCGTAAACACTGAAGCTTTCTTT

v_call: TRBV6-1
clone_size: NA
j_call: TRBJ1-1
d_call: NA
cdr3_aa: CASSEGVRRGAFF
cdr3_nt: TGTGCCAGCAGTGAAGGGGTCAGAAGGGGGGCTTTCTTT

v_call: TRBV2
clone_size: NA
j_call: TRBJ2-4
d_call: TRBD1
cdr3_aa: CASSPSMTGEHKNIQYF
cdr3_nt: TGTGCCAGCAGTCCGTCGATGACAGGGGAGCACAAAAACATTCAGTACTTC

v_call: TRBV10-2
clone_size: NA
j_call: TRBJ2-1
d_call: NA
cdr3_aa: CASSSTGPNEQFF
cdr3_nt: TGCGCCAGCAGTTCCACCGGGCCGAATGAGCAGTTCTTC

v_call: TRBV19
clone_size: NA
j_call: TRBJ1-5
d_call: NA
cdr3_aa: CASSIVGEQPQHF
cdr3_nt: TGTGCCAGTAGTATAGTCGGGGAACAGCCCCAGCATTTT

v_call: TRBV9
clone_size: NA
j_call: TRBJ1-2
d_call: TRBD1
cdr3_aa: CASSLNPEGDRGFRDYGYTF
cdr3_nt: TGTGCCAGCAGCCTCAACCCCGAGGGGGACAGGGGCTTTAGGGACTATGGCTACACCTTC

v_call: TRBV11-2
clone_size: NA
j_call: TRBJ1-3
d_call: NA
cdr3_aa: CASSLADSGNTIYF
cdr3_nt: TGTGCCAGCAGCTTAGCCGACTCTGGAAACACCATATATTTT

v_call: TRBV27
clone_size: NA
j_call: TRBJ2-7
d_call: NA
cdr3_aa: CASSTPGRITNEQYF
cdr3_nt: TGTGCCAGTTCCACACCGGGACGCATTACGAACGAGCAGTACTTC

v_call: TRBV11-2
clone_size: NA
j_call: TRBJ2-3
d_call: TRBD2
cdr3_aa: CASSPGLAGPDTQYF
cdr3_nt: TGTGCCAGCAGCCCCGGACTAGCGGGCCCAGATACGCAGTATTTT

v_call: TRBV19
clone_size: NA
j_call: TRBJ2-3
d_call: NA
cdr3_aa: CATQPGPSTDTQYF
cdr3_nt: TGTGCCACCCAGCCGGGACCTTCAACAGATACGCAGTATTTT

v_call: TRBV5-6
clone_size: NA
j_call: TRBJ2-7
d_call: TRBD2
cdr3_aa: CASSIGTSGKPYEQYF
cdr3_nt: TGTGCCAGCAGCATCGGGACTAGCGGCAAACCCTACGAGCAGTACTTC

v_call: TRBV5-4
clone_size: NA
j_call: TRBJ2-1
d_call: TRBD1
cdr3_aa: CASRVDRDDYNEQFF
cdr3_nt: TGTGCCAGCAGAGTTGACAGGGACGACTACAATGAGCAGTTCTTC

v_call: TRBV7-2
clone_size: NA
j_call: TRBJ1-1
d_call: NA
cdr3_aa: CASSLVTGVNTEAFF
cdr3_nt: TGTGCCAGCAGCTTAGTTACGGGGGTGAACACTGAAGCTTTCTTT

v_call: TRBV7-2
clone_size: NA
j_call: TRBJ2-3
d_call: TRBD2
cdr3_aa: CASSSSGIGQYF
cdr3_nt: TGTGCCAGCAGCTCAAGCGGGATCGGGCAGTATTTT

v_call: TRBV7-9
clone_size: NA
j_call: TRBJ2-5
d_call: NA
cdr3_aa: CASSLAGARDSPQETQYF
cdr3_nt: TGTGCCAGCAGCTTAGCGGGGGCCCGGGACTCCCCTCAAGAGACCCAGTACTTC